This TCR beta chain is from a study of regulatory T cells in long-lasting Graves disease. Time point defined: newly diagnosed GD, antithyroid drugs for less than 3 months. The TCR library was prepared using RNA isolated from PBMCs. Investigators prepared the TCR beta libraries by applying iRepertoire HTBI primers and Arm-PCR of CDR3 regions. TCRdb reanalysed the multiplex PCR reads using MiXCR and keeps one entry per CDR3 protein. The table lists some 340,000 distinct CDR3 sequences, 12% of them singletons. The CDR3 has 16 amino acids. From germline, CDR1 is LGHNA and CDR2 YNFKEQ. Trimming cost V 1 base and J 4 bases, with 16 bases left between them. Only a few counts were recorded for this clonotype. The same data also went into a second study, on T cells in Graves' hyperthyroidism and ophthalmopathy.

The TCR was taken from a woman aged 18-29 years with Graves disease. The sequenced sample was peripheral blood mononuclear cells (PBMCs), obtained at new diagnosis, from a patient treated with antithyroid drugs. The chain combines TRBV4-2 with TRBJ1-1, with D hard to call. The CDR3 DNA reads as TGTGCCAGCAGCCAAGTTTCGGCCAGTTCAACCACTGAAGCTTTCTTT. Protein sequence: CASSQVSASSTTEAFF.